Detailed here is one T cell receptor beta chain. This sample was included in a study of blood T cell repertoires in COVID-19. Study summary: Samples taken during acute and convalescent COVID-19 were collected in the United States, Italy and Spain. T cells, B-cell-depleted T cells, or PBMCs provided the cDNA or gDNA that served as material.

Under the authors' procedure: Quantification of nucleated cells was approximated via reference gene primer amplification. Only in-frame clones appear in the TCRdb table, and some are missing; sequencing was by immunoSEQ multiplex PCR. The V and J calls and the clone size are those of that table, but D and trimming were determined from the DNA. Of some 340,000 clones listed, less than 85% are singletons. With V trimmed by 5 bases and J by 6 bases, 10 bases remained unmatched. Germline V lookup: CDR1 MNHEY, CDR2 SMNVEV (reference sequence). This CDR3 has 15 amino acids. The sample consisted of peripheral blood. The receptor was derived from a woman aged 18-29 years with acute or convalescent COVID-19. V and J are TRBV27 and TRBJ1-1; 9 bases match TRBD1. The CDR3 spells CASSPGQGRDAEAFF. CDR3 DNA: TGTGCCAGCAGTCCCGGACAGGGGAGGGACGCTGAAGCTTTCTTT.